Following are 26 T cell receptor beta chains from one sample sequenced in a study of PD-1 blockade in classical Hodgkin lymphoma. There was relapse after autologous stem cell transplantation in every patient, and there was variation in brentuximab vedotin exposure. It was by magnetic negative selection that CD4+ T cells were purified from thawed PBMCs. Sequencing used immunoSEQ multiplex PCR; TCRdb keeps in-frame clones, though not all of them. The top ten clones hold 1% of a sample with 15,000 or so clones, just under 85% of them seen once. The sample here was CD4+ T cells from blood, taken at baseline. The receptors derive from a human donor with classical Hodgkin lymphoma.

In this sample, this clone turned up once. This chain connects TRBV5-5 to TRBJ2-7; perhaps D is TRBD1 or TRBD2 (5 bases each). Germline V CDR1 and CDR2: SGHKS, YYEKEE (reference sequence). The V gene lost 1 base and the J gene lost 3 bases, with 14 bases spanning the gap. The CDR3 extends over 15 amino acids. The CDR3, as DNA: TGTGCCAGCAGCTTGTATGGGGGACGGAACTACGAGCAGTACTTC. Its translation: CASSLYGGRNYEQYF.

The chain recombines TRBV2 with TRBJ2-5; 7 nucleotides agree with TRBD2. Trimming took 3 bases from V and 5 from J; bases not matched to a gene: 3. CDR1 is SNHLY, CDR2 FYNNEI, per germline. CDR3 size: 13 residues. The CDR3 DNA sequence: TGTGCCAGCAGTGATGATAGCGGGGAGACCCAGTACTTC. It translates to CASSDDSGETQYF.

This chain uses TRBV6-6 with TRBJ2-7; D possibly matches TRBD1 or TRBD2 (7 bases each). From germline, CDR1 is MNHNY and CDR2 SVGAGI (reference sequence). Trimming removed 4 bases at V and 2 bases at J, with 15 bases between. The CDR3 covers 15 residues. DNA of the CDR3: TGTGCCAGCAGTTTCACCCAGGGGGGGGCCTACGAGCAGTACTTC. Translated, it gives CASSFTQGGAYEQYF.

J is TRBJ2-2 and V is TRBV28; D is uncertain. V gave up 7 bases and J gave up 3 bases, with 15 bases separating them. The CDR3 has 15 residues. Germline-derived CDR1 and CDR2 are MDHEN and SYDVKM. CDR3 residues: CASTTPRYYTGELFF. In DNA form, the CDR3 reads TGTGCCAGCACCACCCCCCGGTACTACACCGGGGAGCTGTTTTTT.

This clone has more than one count but fewer than ten. The chain uses TRBV5-1 and TRBJ1-6; possibly TRBD1 for D (6 bases). Germline V gene sequence: CDR1 SGHRS, CDR2 YFSETQ. V lost 1 base and J lost 6, with 11 bases in between. The CDR3 has 15 amino acids. The CDR3 loop reads CASSLYREGNSPLHF. DNA for the CDR3: TGCGCCAGCAGCTTGTACAGGGAAGGTAATTCACCCCTCCACTTT. The complete variable domain, with remaining parts taken from reference TRBV5-1 and TRBJ1-6, reads KAGVTQTPRYLIKTRGQQVTLSCSPISGHRSVSWYQQTPGQGLQFLFEYFSETQRNKGNFPGRFSGRQFSNSRSEMNVSTLELGDSALYLCASSLYREGNSPLHFGNGTRLTVT.

The genes are TRBV5-4 and TRBJ1-2, with 9 bases aligning to TRBD1. From germline, CDR1 is SGHNT and CDR2 YYREEE (reference sequence). This CDR3 region has 14 residues. With V trimmed by 4 bases and J by 8 bases, 9 bases remained unmatched. CDR3 DNA: TGTGCCAGCAGCGCCCCGGGACAGGGATACGGCTACACCTTC. The encoded protein is CASSAPGQGYGYTF.

The J gene is TRBJ2-1, the V gene TRBV7-9; D call uncertain. Looked up from germline, CDR1 is SEHNR and CDR2 is FQNEAQ (reference sequence). This CDR3 is 14 amino acids long. Trimming left V 2 bases short and J 8 bases short, with 13 bases between. The DNA for the CDR3 is TGTGCCAGCAGCTTAACCCTAGAAGGTGATGAGCAGTTCTTC. This codes for CASSLTLEGDEQFF.

The J gene is TRBJ1-2, the V gene TRBV7-2; D unclear. V shed 4 bases and J shed 8 bases, with 14 bases lying between them. Germline-derived CDR1 and CDR2 are SGHTA and FQGNSA. The CDR3 spans 13 residues. Written as DNA, the CDR3 is TGTGCCAGCAGCTCCATTCGGGGATCCGGCTACACCTTC. This translates into CASSSIRGSGYTF.

The J gene is TRBJ2-2, the V gene TRBV15; 16 nucleotides agree with TRBD2. The germline V gene encodes CDR1 LNHNV and CDR2 YYDKDF (reference sequence). The CDR3 extends over 18 amino acids. V gave up 5 bases and J gave up 3 bases; unmatched junction bases: 6. The CDR3 here is CATSGGTSGGAYTGELFF. DNA for the CDR3: TGTGCCACCAGCGGAGGGACTAGCGGGGGGGCCTACACCGGGGAGCTGTTTTTT. The whole variable domain, remainder taken from reference TRBV15 and TRBJ2-2, is DAMVIQNPRYQVTQFGKPVTLSCSQTLNHNVMYWYQQKSSQAPKLLFHYYDKDFNNEADTPDNFQSRRPNTSFCFLDIRSPGLGDTAMYLCATSGGTSGGAYTGELFFGEGSRLTVL.

The chain has TRBV7-3 and TRBJ1-1; 7 bases match TRBD1. In germline, CDR1 is SGHTA, CDR2 FQGTGA. V lost 5 bases and J lost 3; bases outside the gene matches: 6. The CDR3 spans 14 residues. For the CDR3, the DNA is TGTGCCAGCAGCCCCGGGGACAGTTACACTGAAGCTTTCTTT. Amino acids: CASSPGDSYTEAFF. Complete variable domain (other parts from reference TRBV7-3 and TRBJ1-1): GAGVSQTPSNKVTEKGKYVELRCDPISGHTALYWYRQSLGQGPEFLIYFQGTGAADDSGLPNDRFFAVRPEGSVSTLKIQRTERGDSAVYLCASSPGDSYTEAFFGQGTRLTVV.

V usage is TRBV19 and J usage is TRBJ2-6; D is ambiguous. Deletions cut 4 bases from V and 6 bases from J, with 13 bases between. The CDR3 consists of 15 residues. Germline V gene lookup returns CDR1 LNHDA and CDR2 SQIVND (reference sequence). CDR3 in amino acids: CASSNQVSLANVLTF. The DNA of the CDR3 is TGTGCCAGTAGTAACCAGGTCTCGCTGGCCAACGTCCTGACTTTC.

The chain links TRBV5-1 to TRBJ2-3; D unresolved. Trimming took off 4 bases at V and 5 bases at J, with 17 bases between the two ends. From germline, CDR1 is SGHRS and CDR2 YFSETQ. CDR3 length: 15 amino acids. The CDR3 coding sequence is TGCGCCAGCAGCCCGCTCCCATGGGTGGTAGATACGCAGTATTTT. It specifies CASSPLPWVVDTQYF.

This chain connects TRBV7-9 to TRBJ1-3; D is perhaps TRBD1 (5 bases). The CDR3 is made up of 15 amino acids. The germline CDR1 and CDR2 sequences are SEHNR and FQNEAQ (reference sequence). Trimming pared 7 bases from V and 7 bases from J, leaving 20 bases between. The DNA for the CDR3 is TGTGCCAGCAACCCAGCATCAGGGAACGTCAACACCATATATTTT. Encoded protein: CASNPASGNVNTIYF.

This clone was seen a single time. DNA of the CDR3: TGCGCCAGCAGCCAAGATCTCCGGGAGACCCAGTACTTC. The encoded protein is CASSQDLRETQYF. The gene calls are TRBV4-3 and TRBJ2-5, with unresolved D. The V and J ends lost 0 bases and 5 bases respectively, with 7 bases between them. Germline V gene data show CDR1 as LGHNA and CDR2 as YSLEER. The CDR3 runs to 13 residues.

This clone was observed a single time. The rearrangement uses TRBV5-8 and TRBJ1-5; D is undetermined. V was trimmed by 0 bases and J by 7 bases, leaving 8 bases between them. Per the germline V gene, CDR1 is SGHTS and CDR2 is YDEGEE. The length of the CDR3 is 13 residues. The CDR3 sequence: CASSLAGWQPQHF. CDR3 nucleotide sequence: TGTGCCAGCAGCTTGGCCGGGTGGCAGCCCCAGCATTTT.

The chain is built from TRBV18 and TRBJ2-3, with 7 bases that match TRBD2. CDR1 KGHSH and CDR2 LQKENI come from the germline V gene. J was trimmed by 4 bases and V by 2 bases; bases with no gene match: 6. The CDR3 sequence is 15 residues long. The CDR3 sequence is CASSPFPSGPDTQYF. The CDR3, as DNA: TGTGCCAGCTCACCATTTCCTAGCGGCCCAGATACGCAGTATTTT. Supplemented by reference TRBV18 and TRBJ2-3, the full variable domain reads NAGVMQNPRHLVRRRGQEARLRCSPMKGHSHVYWYRQLPEEGLKFMVYLQKENIIDESGMPKERFSAEFPKEGPSILRIQQVVRGDSAAYFCASSPFPSGPDTQYFGPGTRLTVL.

V and J are TRBV5-4 and TRBJ2-5; 16 nucleotides agree with TRBD2. The CDR3 spans 17 residues. From germline, CDR1 is SGHNT and CDR2 YYREEE (reference sequence). Trimming took 4 bases from V and 2 from J; bases not matched to a gene: 5. CDR3 region: CASSRGLAGGLQETQYF. CDR3 in DNA: TGTGCCAGCAGCCGGGGACTAGCGGGGGGGTTACAAGAGACCCAGTACTTC.

This clone showed up just once. The chain links TRBV27 to TRBJ1-5; possible D gene TRBD1, 6 bases. The CDR3 is 14 residues long. The V end was cut by 6 bases, the J end by 2 bases, with 11 bases between. Germline lookup yields CDR1 MNHEY and CDR2 SMNVEV (reference sequence). The CDR3 protein is CASRMSGGNQPQHF. DNA of the CDR3: TGTGCCAGCAGGATGTCAGGGGGCAATCAGCCCCAGCATTTT.

V gene TRBV6-5 combines with J gene TRBJ2-7, with 7 bases that match TRBD1. The CDR3 sequence is 14 residues long. The V gene end was trimmed by 7 bases and the J gene end by 0 bases; junction bases not matched to a gene: 6. Germline values: CDR1 MNHEY, CDR2 SVGAGI. The CDR3: CASIQQGFSYEQYF. The CDR3 DNA is TGTGCCAGCATCCAACAGGGGTTCTCCTACGAGCAGTACTTC.

The chain has TRBV11-2 and TRBJ1-1; no definite D call. The germline CDR1 and CDR2 sequences are SGHAT and FQNNGV. The CDR3 has 14 amino acids. V was shortened by 4 bases and J by 0 bases, with 9 bases between the two germline ends. The CDR3 DNA is TGTGCCAGCAGCTCCCGGACGGTGAACACTGAAGCTTTCTTT. The encoded protein is CASSSRTVNTEAFF. Complete variable domain (other parts from reference TRBV11-2 and TRBJ1-1): EAGVAQSPRYKIIEKRQSVAFWCNPISGHATLYWYQQILGQGPKLLIQFQNNGVVDDSQLPKDRFSAERLKGVDSTLKIQPAKLEDSAVYLCASSSRTVNTEAFFGQGTRLTVV.

V gene TRBV5-4 combines with J gene TRBJ2-5; a weak D match, TRBD1 (6 bases). The CDR3 has 15 residues. The V end lost 4 bases, the J end lost 3 bases, and 16 bases lay between the germline ends. CDR1 is SGHNT and CDR2 is YYREEE in the germline V gene (reference sequence). CDR3 DNA sequence: TGTGCCAGCAGCCGAGACTCAGGGGTAGAAGAGACCCAGTACTTC. It encodes CASSRDSGVEETQYF.

This clone appeared a single time. The V gene is TRBV6-5, the J gene TRBJ2-7; D perhaps matches TRBD2 (7 bases). V dropped 0 bases and J dropped 2 bases, with 14 bases sitting between them. Germline CDR1 reads MNHEY; CDR2 reads SVGAGI. This CDR3 is 16 amino acids long. The CDR3 nucleotides are TGTGCCAGCAGTTACTCGCGGGGGCGAGGTCCCTACGAGCAGTACTTC. Translating it yields CASSYSRGRGPYEQYF.

The chain is built from TRBV4-3 and TRBJ2-3; 12 nucleotides agree with TRBD2. Germline loops: CDR1 LGHNA, CDR2 YSLEER. The CDR3 runs 19 residues. J was trimmed by 6 bases and V by 3 bases; bases with no gene match: 16. CDR3 amino acids: CASSQAAQRASGRADTQYF. Written as DNA, the CDR3 is TGCGCCAGCAGCCAGGCAGCTCAGAGGGCTAGCGGGAGGGCGGATACGCAGTATTTT.

This sequence joins TRBV19 and TRBJ2-7, with TRBD1 as a possible D gene (6 bases). Trimming cost V 1 base and J 6 bases, with 10 bases left between them. Looked up from germline, CDR1 is LNHDA and CDR2 is SQIVND (reference sequence). CDR3 length: 13 residues. The CDR3 is CASSIAQGREQYF. The CDR3 bases are TGTGCCAGTAGTATAGCACAGGGTCGCGAGCAGTACTTC.

V is TRBV19 and J is TRBJ2-2; D is perhaps TRBD2 (6 bases). With 4 bases removed from V and 7 bases from J, the gap between germline ends came to 19 bases. This CDR3 spans 16 amino acids. Per the germline V gene, CDR1 is LNHDA and CDR2 is SQIVND (reference sequence). The CDR3: CASSNGLASEVGELFF. The DNA for the CDR3 is TGTGCCAGTAGTAACGGGTTGGCTAGCGAGGTCGGGGAGCTGTTTTTT.

This chain joins TRBV27 and TRBJ1-2; 7 bases match TRBD1. Germline-derived CDR1 and CDR2 are MNHEY and SMNVEV (reference sequence). This CDR3 comprises 15 residues. The junction had 11 bases not matched to a gene; V was cut back by 4 bases and J by 6 bases. CDR3 protein: CASSSNRGGYDGYTF. DNA for the CDR3: TGTGCCAGCAGTTCCAACAGGGGCGGGTACGATGGCTACACCTTC.